Listed below are T cell receptor beta chains from one sample, sequenced in a study of technical replicates of blood from a few donors. TCRdb's copy holds only in-frame clones and misses some; the assay was immunoSEQ multiplex PCR. The table shows 65,000 to 85,000 clones, with approximately 94% occurring only once. Input material: T cells isolated from PBMCs. The origin of the receptors is a human donor in good health. Each CDR3 is given with its conserved first and last residue. The D gene is left open where the match is weak. Where a row states a size, it is once, few, many or the class of an expanded clone; other rows omit it.

D gene: NA
clone size: once
J gene: TRBJ2-7
V gene: TRBV15
CDR3 DNA: TGTGCCACCAGCAAAGACAGGACCTACGAGCAGTACTTC
CDR3 protein: CATSKDRTYEQYF

D gene: TRBD1
clone size: NA
J gene: TRBJ1-5
V gene: TRBV15
CDR3 DNA: TGTGCCACCAGCAGGGGACAGGGTCTGGAGCCCCAGCATTTT
CDR3 protein: CATSRGQGLEPQHF

D gene: NA
clone size: NA
J gene: TRBJ2-7
V gene: TRBV4-3
CDR3 DNA: TGCGCCAGCAGCCACCGGGACACAGACTACGAGCAGTACTTC
CDR3 protein: CASSHRDTDYEQYF

D gene: NA
clone size: NA
J gene: TRBJ1-2
V gene: TRBV5-4
CDR3 DNA: TGTGCCAGCAGCTTAGGGGGACCGAAGGGCTACACCTTC
CDR3 protein: CASSLGGPKGYTF

D gene: NA
clone size: NA
J gene: TRBJ2-3
V gene: TRBV30
CDR3 DNA: TGTGCCTGGAGGGGAGTCATTCTAGGGAGCACAGATACGCAGTATTTT
CDR3 protein: CAWRGVILGSTDTQYF

D gene: NA
clone size: NA
J gene: TRBJ2-3
V gene: TRBV7-9
CDR3 DNA: TGTGCCAGCAGCTCCCTTCGGGATAGCACAGATACGCAGTATTTT
CDR3 protein: CASSSLRDSTDTQYF

D gene: NA
clone size: once
J gene: TRBJ2-7
V gene: TRBV6-4
CDR3 DNA: TGTGCCAGCAGTGACTCGAGGGCCTACTCCTACGAGCAGTACTTC
CDR3 protein: CASSDSRAYSYEQYF

D gene: NA
clone size: NA
J gene: TRBJ1-2
V gene: TRBV6-5
CDR3 DNA: TGTGCCAGCAGTAGAGGGGGGGACTATGGCTACACCTTC
CDR3 protein: CASSRGGDYGYTF

D gene: TRBD1
clone size: NA
J gene: TRBJ1-1
V gene: TRBV6-5
CDR3 DNA: TGTGCCAGCAGTTACTCGACTCCGGGACAGACTGAAGCTTTCTTT
CDR3 protein: CASSYSTPGQTEAFF

D gene: NA
clone size: NA
J gene: TRBJ2-4
V gene: TRBV9
CDR3 DNA: TGTGCCAGCAGTGCGCAGGGAAACATTCAGTACTTC
CDR3 protein: CASSAQGNIQYF

D gene: NA
clone size: NA
J gene: TRBJ1-4
V gene: TRBV10-2
CDR3 DNA: TGCGCCAGCAGTGATCAGGGCCCGGAGGAAAAACTGTTTTTT
CDR3 protein: CASSDQGPEEKLFF

D gene: NA
clone size: NA
J gene: TRBJ2-7
V gene: TRBV4-3
CDR3 DNA: TGCGCCAGCAGCCAAGATCGGGCAGGGCTTTACGAGCAGTACTTC
CDR3 protein: CASSQDRAGLYEQYF

D gene: TRBD1
clone size: once
J gene: TRBJ1-1
V gene: TRBV12-5
CDR3 DNA: TGTGCTAGTGGTTTGGTAGTAGGGGGCATGAACACTGAAGCTTTCTTT
CDR3 protein: CASGLVVGGMNTEAFF

D gene: NA
clone size: NA
J gene: TRBJ1-5
V gene: TRBV5-6
CDR3 DNA: TGTGCCAGCAGCTTGGCAGATAGCAATCAGCCCCAGCATTTT
CDR3 protein: CASSLADSNQPQHF

D gene: TRBD2
clone size: NA
J gene: TRBJ2-1
V gene: TRBV6-1
CDR3 DNA: TGTGCCAGCAGTGAACTGGCGGGAGGGAGAGACAATGAGCAGTTCTTC
CDR3 protein: CASSELAGGRDNEQFF

D gene: NA
clone size: NA
J gene: TRBJ1-4
V gene: TRBV10-3
CDR3 DNA: TGTGCCATCAGTGAGTCGCCGGGACACGGTGAAAAACTGTTTTTT
CDR3 protein: CAISESPGHGEKLFF

D gene: NA
clone size: NA
J gene: TRBJ2-3
V gene: TRBV5-4
CDR3 DNA: TGTGCCAGCAGGCAGACAGCTAGCACAGATACGCAGTATTTT
CDR3 protein: CASRQTASTDTQYF

D gene: TRBD2
clone size: NA
J gene: TRBJ2-1
V gene: TRBV7-3
CDR3 DNA: TGTGCCAGCAGCCCCACGACTAGCGGGAGTGGCAATGAGCAGTTCTTC
CDR3 protein: CASSPTTSGSGNEQFF

D gene: TRBD1
clone size: NA
J gene: TRBJ2-7
V gene: TRBV6-5
CDR3 DNA: TGTGCCAGCAGTTACGACAGGGTAGTTGGCGAGCAGTACTTC
CDR3 protein: CASSYDRVVGEQYF

D gene: NA
clone size: NA
J gene: TRBJ2-4
V gene: TRBV9
CDR3 DNA: TGTGCCAGCAGCGCCCAGGGTTGGGACATTCAGTACTTC
CDR3 protein: CASSAQGWDIQYF

D gene: TRBD1
clone size: NA
J gene: TRBJ1-2
V gene: TRBV27
CDR3 DNA: TGTGCCAGCAGTTTAGGTGAGGGGGCGAGTGGCTACACCTTC
CDR3 protein: CASSLGEGASGYTF

D gene: TRBD2
clone size: NA
J gene: TRBJ2-3
V gene: TRBV28
CDR3 DNA: TGTGCCAGCAGTCCTATCAGCGGGAAGGATACGCAGTATTTT
CDR3 protein: CASSPISGKDTQYF

D gene: TRBD1
clone size: once
J gene: TRBJ1-1
V gene: TRBV7-9
CDR3 DNA: TGTGCCAGCAGCTTAGCGGTGATTGGGGACAGGGAGTCTAAGGATGAAGCTTTCTTT
CDR3 protein: CASSLAVIGDRESKDEAFF

D gene: NA
clone size: NA
J gene: TRBJ2-3
V gene: TRBV27
CDR3 DNA: TGTGCCAGCACGGACTTACTCCGCACAGATACGCAGTATTTT
CDR3 protein: CASTDLLRTDTQYF

D gene: NA
clone size: NA
J gene: TRBJ1-1
V gene: TRBV5-4
CDR3 DNA: TGTGCCAGCAGCCGAAACAGAAACACTGAAGCTTTCTTT
CDR3 protein: CASSRNRNTEAFF

D gene: NA
clone size: NA
J gene: TRBJ2-3
V gene: TRBV27
CDR3 DNA: TGTGCCAGCAGTTTCGCCCTTACTAGGCCCAGAGATACGCAGTATTTT
CDR3 protein: CASSFALTRPRDTQYF

D gene: NA
clone size: NA
J gene: TRBJ2-1
V gene: TRBV4-1
CDR3 DNA: TGCGCCAGCAGCACTACGGTGAGCTCCTACAATGAGCAGTTCTTC
CDR3 protein: CASSTTVSSYNEQFF

D gene: NA
clone size: NA
J gene: TRBJ1-1
V gene: TRBV7-3
CDR3 DNA: TGTGCCAGCAGCCCTCGTGATTGGCCGGGTGAAGCTTTCTTT
CDR3 protein: CASSPRDWPGEAFF

D gene: NA
clone size: NA
J gene: TRBJ1-1
V gene: TRBV6-6
CDR3 DNA: TGTGCCAGCAGTTACGTAAGAGGGAACACTGAAGCTTTCTTT
CDR3 protein: CASSYVRGNTEAFF

D gene: TRBD1
clone size: NA
J gene: TRBJ1-1
V gene: TRBV10-3
CDR3 DNA: TGTGCCACGACAGGGACAGCAACCCTGAACCCTGAAGCTTTCTTT
CDR3 protein: CATTGTATLNPEAFF

D gene: NA
clone size: medium-sized
J gene: TRBJ1-1
V gene: TRBV9
CDR3 DNA: TGTGCCAGCAGCGTAGTAGACAGTGGAAGCACTGAAGCTTTCTTT
CDR3 protein: CASSVVDSGSTEAFF

D gene: TRBD1
clone size: NA
J gene: TRBJ2-7
V gene: TRBV27
CDR3 DNA: TGTGCCAGCTGTCACGGACAGGGGGTAAGATGCAACGAGCAGTACTTC
CDR3 protein: CASCHGQGVRCNEQYF

D gene: TRBD1
clone size: NA
J gene: TRBJ1-1
V gene: TRBV19
CDR3 DNA: TGTGCCATCCGGGACAGGGGAGGGACTGAAGCTTTCTTT
CDR3 protein: CAIRDRGGTEAFF

D gene: TRBD1
clone size: NA
J gene: TRBJ2-3
V gene: TRBV9
CDR3 DNA: TGTGCCAGCAGCGCCTCAGGGGGCAAGAGACACACAGATACGCAGTATTTT
CDR3 protein: CASSASGGKRHTDTQYF

D gene: TRBD2
clone size: NA
J gene: TRBJ2-5
V gene: TRBV7-9
CDR3 DNA: TGTGCCAGCAGCTTTTTAACTAGCGGGACTTACGGGGCGCAAGAGACCCAGTACTTC
CDR3 protein: CASSFLTSGTYGAQETQYF

D gene: NA
clone size: NA
J gene: TRBJ2-7
V gene: TRBV27
CDR3 DNA: TGTGCCAGCAGTTTATCACGGAGTCACGAGCAGTACTTC
CDR3 protein: CASSLSRSHEQYF

D gene: TRBD1
clone size: NA
J gene: TRBJ2-7
V gene: TRBV5-5
CDR3 DNA: TGTGCCAGCAGCTTACAGGGGCCCTTGTACGAGCAGTACTTC
CDR3 protein: CASSLQGPLYEQYF

D gene: TRBD1
clone size: few
J gene: TRBJ1-2
V gene: TRBV5-6
CDR3 DNA: TGTGCCAGCAGCTTGGGGGACAGGGGCGGCTACACCTTC
CDR3 protein: CASSLGDRGGYTF

D gene: NA
clone size: NA
J gene: TRBJ1-3
V gene: TRBV2
CDR3 DNA: TGTGCCAGCACTGGGGAGCCTCCCTCTGGAAACACCATATATTTT
CDR3 protein: CASTGEPPSGNTIYF

D gene: TRBD1
clone size: NA
J gene: TRBJ1-2
V gene: TRBV29-1
CDR3 DNA: TGCAGCGCTTCGACAGGGGAGATCTATGGCTACACCTTC
CDR3 protein: CSASTGEIYGYTF

D gene: NA
clone size: NA
J gene: TRBJ1-2
V gene: TRBV4-3
CDR3 DNA: TGCGCCAGCAGCCAAAGCCTGATGGACTATGGCTACACCTTC
CDR3 protein: CASSQSLMDYGYTF

D gene: TRBD1
clone size: NA
J gene: TRBJ1-1
V gene: TRBV7-2
CDR3 DNA: TGTGCCAGCAGCTTCGTATCTCCGACAGGGGTAACTGAAGCTTTCTTT
CDR3 protein: CASSFVSPTGVTEAFF